The clone carrying this T cell receptor beta chain was recorded a few times. This sample was taken from a study of early T cells in non-severe SARS-CoV-2 infection. The CDR3 consists of 15 residues. The V end lost 0 bases, the J end lost 7 bases, and 12 bases lay between the germline ends. Germline CDR1 is LGHNA and CDR2 is YSLEER. Individual cDNA molecules received unique molecular identifiers during library preparation. TCRdb redid the calling of the 5' RACE reads with MiXCR, one entry per CDR3 protein. The sample has tens of thousands of distinct CDR3 sequences, around 4% seen once. Sequenced sample: whole blood. V usage is TRBV4-3 and J usage is TRBJ1-4; D may be TRBD1 (5 bases). The receptor's source is an adult who was a healthcare worker with PCR-confirmed SARS-CoV-2 infection or an uninfected control (not recorded which). The CDR3 protein is CASSQDGQGGEKLFF. CDR3 DNA: TGCGCCAGCAGCCAAGATGGCCAGGGCGGTGAAAAACTGTTTTTT.